The 24 T cell receptor beta chains below come from one sample, sequenced in a study of cytomegalovirus exposure and HLA in healthy donors. PCR primers comprised 60 Vbeta and 13 Jbeta primers. Profiled with immunoSEQ multiplex PCR; TCRdb holds only in-frame clones, not every one. The table includes under 200,000 clones, about 78% detected once. Specimen: PBMCs. These TCRs come from a man aged 55 to 70 in good health and CMV-seronegative.

The chain carries TRBV5-4 and TRBJ2-2; D unresolved. Germline assignment: CDR1 SGHNT and CDR2 YYREEE (reference sequence). CDR3 length equals 14 residues. V was cut by 4 bases and J by 3 bases, with 10 bases left in between. The CDR3 DNA reads TGTGCCAGCAGCCGCGCGGCGGACACCGGGGAGCTGTTTTTT. Amino acids: CASSRAADTGELFF.

This rearrangement joins TRBV7-2 to TRBJ2-5; the match to TRBD2 covers 8 bases. This CDR3 has 15 residues. With V trimmed by 2 bases and J by 5 bases, 7 bases remained unmatched. The germline CDR1 and CDR2 sequences are SGHTA and FQGNSA. For the CDR3, the DNA is TGTGCCAGCAGCTTATTGGCGGGAGGTCCCGAGACCCAGTACTTC. Its translation is CASSLLAGGPETQYF.

The rearrangement links TRBV6-4 to TRBJ1-1, with no clear D. Between the trimmed V and J ends, which lost 4 bases and 10 bases, there was a span of 7 bases. The CDR3 loop spans 10 amino acids. Germline-derived CDR1 and CDR2 are MRHNA and SNTAGT. CDR3 bases: TGTGCCAGCAGTGCCCCGCGAGCTTTCTTT. Translating gives CASSAPRAFF.

The chain joins TRBV5-1 to TRBJ1-5, with 7 bases identical to TRBD1. CDR1 is SGHRS and CDR2 is YFSETQ in the germline V gene. The V and J ends lost 3 bases and 6 bases, in that order; junction bases with no gene match: 9. The CDR3 spans 15 residues. CDR3 nucleotide sequence: TGCGCCAGCAGCTCGCATGGGACAGAGGGTCAGCCCCAGCATTTT. It encodes CASSSHGTEGQPQHF.

The V gene is TRBV6-1, the J gene TRBJ2-3; possible D gene TRBD2, 7 bases. This CDR3 comprises 15 residues. Per the germline V gene, CDR1 is MNHNS and CDR2 is SASEGT. Trimming removed 4 bases from V and 4 bases from J, with 15 bases in between. The CDR3 region has the DNA TGTGCCAGCAGTGGCGGCGGGGGCTTTTCAGATACGCAGTATTTT. It translates to CASSGGGGFSDTQYF.

J is TRBJ2-3 and V is TRBV30; D might be TRBD1 (5 bases). The germline gives CDR1 GTSNPN, CDR2 SVGIG (reference sequence). CDR3 length: 14 residues. The CDR3 spells CAALSVRDTDTQYF. The DNA of the CDR3 is TGTGCTGCCCTTAGTGTCAGGGACACAGATACGCAGTATTTT.

The genes are TRBV29-1 and TRBJ2-7; 11 bases are shared with TRBD1. The CDR3 is 15 residues long. Germline CDR1 reads SQVTM; CDR2 reads ANQGSEA. The V gene end was trimmed by 5 bases and the J gene end by 1 base; junction bases not matched to a gene: 7. This chain's CDR3 is CSVFGDRGFSYEQYF. Written as DNA, the CDR3 is TGCAGCGTTTTCGGGGACAGGGGGTTTTCCTACGAGCAGTACTTC.

This chain uses TRBV4-2 with TRBJ2-3, with 13 positions matching TRBD2. The V gene's germline CDR1 is LGHNA and CDR2 YNFKEQ. J gave up 2 bases and V 3 bases, and 2 bases lay outside the gene matches. The CDR3 contains 16 residues. The CDR3 DNA follows: TGTGCCAGCAGCCAGACTAGCGGGGGGACCACAGATACGCAGTATTTT. Encoded protein: CASSQTSGGTTDTQYF.

This chain joins TRBV28 and TRBJ2-1; 13 positions match TRBD2. Germline lookup yields CDR1 MDHEN and CDR2 SYDVKM. V shed 1 base and J 8 bases; nucleotides not matched to a gene: 8. The CDR3 is 17 amino acids. CDR3 sequence (DNA): TGTGCCAGCAGTTTATTTCGGACTAGCGGGAGAAGGGATGAGCAGTTCTTC. This encodes CASSLFRTSGRRDEQFF.

Only one count was recorded for this clone. This chain joins TRBV6-6 and TRBJ2-7, with D possibly TRBD2 on 6 matching bases. Germline CDR1 reads MNHNY; CDR2 reads SVGAGI (reference sequence). The CDR3 runs 12 residues. The ends were cut back, 4 bases at V and 6 bases at J, with 10 bases in the middle. The CDR3 sequence is CASSSGTCEQYF. The CDR3, as DNA: TGTGCCAGCAGTTCCGGGACTTGCGAGCAGTACTTC.

The rearrangement joins TRBV6-5 to TRBJ2-5; 7 bases fit TRBD1. This CDR3 region has 15 residues. Trimming at V came to 6 bases and at J to 0 bases, leaving 7 bases not matched to a gene. CDR1 and CDR2 from the germline V gene are MNHEY and SVGAGI. CDR3 loop: CASRPQTGYQETQYF. In DNA form, the CDR3 reads TGTGCCAGCAGACCCCAGACAGGGTACCAAGAGACCCAGTACTTC.

The J gene is TRBJ2-3, the V gene TRBV9, with a possible D match to TRBD1 (5 bases). The V end was cut by 3 bases, the J end by 4 bases, with 18 bases between. This CDR3 has 16 amino acids. Germline V gives CDR1 SGDLS, CDR2 YYNGEE. This chain's CDR3 is CASSARQGAVADTQYF. The CDR3, as DNA: TGTGCCAGCAGCGCGCGGCAGGGTGCGGTGGCAGATACGCAGTATTTT.

The chain employs TRBV6-1 and TRBJ2-7; D is undetermined. The germline V gene has CDR1 MNHNS and CDR2 SASEGT. The CDR3 has 13 residues. With 7 bases removed from V and 3 bases from J, the gap between germline ends came to 13 bases. This CDR3 is CASTIRPYYEQYF. CDR3 bases: TGTGCCAGCACTATCCGCCCCTACTACGAGCAGTACTTC.

This chain links TRBV5-4 with TRBJ2-2; D possibly corresponds to TRBD1 (6 bases). The CDR3 consists of 15 residues. Between the trimmed V and J ends, which lost 2 bases and 5 bases, there was a span of 13 bases. Germline-derived CDR1 and CDR2 are SGHNT and YYREEE (reference sequence). The CDR3 sequence: CASSFRGPQTGELFF. The CDR3 region has the DNA TGTGCCAGCAGCTTCAGGGGCCCCCAGACCGGGGAGCTGTTTTTT.

This clone was seen only a few times. V is TRBV6-1 and J is TRBJ2-6; D is unclear. From germline, CDR1 is MNHNS and CDR2 SASEGT. V lost 2 bases and J lost 0, with 5 bases in between. This CDR3 is built from 15 residues. The CDR3 is CASSEQDSGANVLTF. The CDR3 nucleotides read TGTGCCAGCAGTGAACAGGACTCTGGGGCCAACGTCCTGACTTTC.

This CDR3 reads CAIARPRAGVSDTQYF. The CDR3 DNA reads TGTGCCATCGCGCGGCCAAGAGCGGGGGTGTCAGATACGCAGTATTTT. V is TRBV10-3 and J is TRBJ2-3, with 8 positions matching TRBD2. Germline V CDR1 and CDR2: ENHRY, SYGVKD. The V segment lost 8 bases and the J segment 4 bases; nucleotides outside the gene matches: 14. The CDR3 has 16 amino acids.

V usage is TRBV5-1 and J usage is TRBJ1-6; D might be TRBD1 (5 bases). The CDR3 spans 14 residues. Germline V gene data show CDR1 as SGHRS and CDR2 as YFSETQ. Deletions cut 0 bases from V and 10 bases from J, with 11 bases between. This CDR3 is CASSLDRLESPLHF. CDR3 sequence (DNA): TGCGCCAGCAGCTTGGACAGGTTAGAATCACCCCTCCACTTT. Filled out from reference TRBV5-1 and TRBJ1-6, the complete variable domain reads KAGVTQTPRYLIKTRGQQVTLSCSPISGHRSVSWYQQTPGQGLQFLFEYFSETQRNKGNFPGRFSGRQFSNSRSEMNVSTLELGDSALYLCASSLDRLESPLHFGNGTRLTVT.

The rearrangement links TRBV2 to TRBJ2-7; possible D gene TRBD1, 6 bases. This CDR3 spans 16 amino acids. V was shortened by 6 bases and J by 2 bases, with 20 bases between the two germline ends. Germline V gives CDR1 SNHLY, CDR2 FYNNEI. The CDR3 loop is CASSARTAPNPYEQYF. DNA of the CDR3: TGTGCCAGCAGCGCCCGGACAGCCCCGAACCCCTACGAGCAGTACTTC.

This chain links TRBV9 with TRBJ2-1; 12 positions match TRBD2. V gave up 4 bases and J gave up 7 bases; unmatched junction bases: 9. Looked up from germline, CDR1 is SGDLS and CDR2 is YYNGEE. This CDR3 has 16 residues. The CDR3 nucleotides are TGTGCCAGCAGCCCCAGAGGACTAGCGGGACAGAATGAGCAGTTCTTC. This encodes CASSPRGLAGQNEQFF. The complete variable domain, with remaining parts taken from reference TRBV9 and TRBJ2-1, reads DSGVTQTPKHLITATGQRVTLRCSPRSGDLSVYWYQQSLDQGLQFLIQYYNGEERAKGNILERFSAQQFPDLHSELNLSSLELGDSALYFCASSPRGLAGQNEQFFGPGTRLTVL.

CDR3 bases: TGTGCCAGCTCACCACCTGCGGCCACTGAAGCTTTCTTT. It specifies CASSPPAATEAFF. The V and J genes are TRBV18 and TRBJ1-1; D unclear. Germline V gives CDR1 KGHSH, CDR2 LQKENI. Trimming took off 0 bases at V and 4 bases at J, with 6 bases between the two ends. This CDR3 contains 13 residues.

The V gene is TRBV28, the J gene TRBJ2-7; 7 nucleotides line up with TRBD2. V trimming: 6 bases; J trimming: 3 bases; junction bases outside the gene matches: 11. The germline gives CDR1 MDHEN, CDR2 SYDVKM. The CDR3 is 15 amino acids. The CDR3 spells CASSHPRGGNYEQYF. The CDR3 bases are TGTGCCAGCAGCCACCCCCGCGGGGGAAACTACGAGCAGTACTTC.

As regards this clone: Other DNA sequences in the sample encode the same CDR3. The chain links TRBV5-1 to TRBJ1-5; D gene ambiguous. CDR3 length: 16 residues. The ends were cut back, 0 bases at V and 5 bases at J, with 15 bases in the middle. Germline V gene data show CDR1 as SGHRS and CDR2 as YFSETQ. CDR3 nucleotide sequence: TGCGCCAGCAGCTTGGATGGAGGGAGCGTGGATCAGCCCCAGCATTTT. This encodes CASSLDGGSVDQPQHF.

The genes are TRBV5-5 and TRBJ1-1; D is undetermined. Trimming cost V 4 bases and J 2 bases, with 9 bases left between them. The germline V gene has CDR1 SGHKS and CDR2 YYEKEE (reference sequence). The CDR3 extends over 13 amino acids. The CDR3 protein is CASSRGENTEAFF. CDR3 sequence (DNA): TGTGCCAGCAGCCGAGGAGAAAACACTGAAGCTTTCTTT.

The chain combines TRBV9 with TRBJ2-1, with a possible D match to TRBD2 (6 bases). Deletions cut 6 bases from V and 0 bases from J, with 13 bases between. The CDR3 loop spans 15 amino acids. Germline loops: CDR1 SGDLS, CDR2 YYNGEE. The CDR3 DNA follows: TGTGCCAGCAACATTGGGGGGAGCTCCTACAATGAGCAGTTCTTC. It translates to CASNIGGSSYNEQFF.